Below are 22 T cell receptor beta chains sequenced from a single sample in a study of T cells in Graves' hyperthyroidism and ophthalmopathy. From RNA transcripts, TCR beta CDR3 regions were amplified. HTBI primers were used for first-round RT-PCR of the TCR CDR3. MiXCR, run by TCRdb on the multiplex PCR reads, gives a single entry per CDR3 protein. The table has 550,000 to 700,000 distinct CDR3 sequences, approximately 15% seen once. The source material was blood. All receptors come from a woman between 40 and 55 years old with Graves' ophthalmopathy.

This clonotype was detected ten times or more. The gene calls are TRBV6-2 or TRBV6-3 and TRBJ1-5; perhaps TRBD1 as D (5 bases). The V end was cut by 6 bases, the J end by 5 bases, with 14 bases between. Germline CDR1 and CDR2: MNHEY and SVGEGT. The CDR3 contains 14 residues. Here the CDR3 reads CASRREGLYQPQHF. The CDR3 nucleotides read TGTGCCAGCAGGCGCGAGGGGCTGTATCAGCCCCAGCATTTT.

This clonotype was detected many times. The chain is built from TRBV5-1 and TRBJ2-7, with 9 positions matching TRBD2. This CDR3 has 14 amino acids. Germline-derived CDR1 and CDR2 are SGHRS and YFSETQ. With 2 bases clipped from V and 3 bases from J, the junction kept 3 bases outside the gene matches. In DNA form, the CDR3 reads TGCGCCAGCAGCTTCGATAGCGGGGGCTACGAGCAGTACTTC. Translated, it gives CASSFDSGGYEQYF.

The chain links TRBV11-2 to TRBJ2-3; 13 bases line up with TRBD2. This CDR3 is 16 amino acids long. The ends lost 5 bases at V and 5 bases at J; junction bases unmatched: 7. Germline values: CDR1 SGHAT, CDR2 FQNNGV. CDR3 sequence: CASSPRLAGGIDTQYF. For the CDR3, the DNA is TGTGCCAGCAGCCCCAGACTAGCGGGAGGCATAGATACGCAGTATTTT.

The CDR3 DNA reads as TGTGCCAGCAGTTACGTAACTTCCGAACCCGGGGAGCTGTTTTTT. Translated, it gives CASSYVTSEPGELFF. V and J are TRBV6-2 or TRBV6-3 and TRBJ2-2; D is unresolved. V gave up 2 bases and J gave up 6 bases, with 13 bases separating them. Germline-derived CDR1 and CDR2 are MNHEY and SVGEGT. The CDR3 extends over 15 amino acids.

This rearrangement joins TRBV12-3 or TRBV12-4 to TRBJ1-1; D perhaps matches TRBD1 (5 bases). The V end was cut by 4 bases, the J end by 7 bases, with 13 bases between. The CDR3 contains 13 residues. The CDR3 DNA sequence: TGTGCCAGCAGTTACGACGGGGCCGGTGAAGCTTTCTTT. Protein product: CASSYDGAGEAFF.

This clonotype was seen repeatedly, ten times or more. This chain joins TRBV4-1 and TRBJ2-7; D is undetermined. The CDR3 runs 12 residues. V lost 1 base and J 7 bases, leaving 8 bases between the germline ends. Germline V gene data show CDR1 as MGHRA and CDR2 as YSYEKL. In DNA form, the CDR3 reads TGCGCCAGCAGCCAAGGGGTACGGGAGCAGTACTTC. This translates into CASSQGVREQYF.

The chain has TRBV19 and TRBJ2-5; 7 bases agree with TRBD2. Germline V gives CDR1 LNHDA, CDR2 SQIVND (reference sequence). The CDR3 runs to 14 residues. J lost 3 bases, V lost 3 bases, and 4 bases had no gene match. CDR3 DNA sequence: TGTGCCAGTAGTATCGGACTAGTCGAAGAGACCCAGTACTTC. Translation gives CASSIGLVEETQYF.

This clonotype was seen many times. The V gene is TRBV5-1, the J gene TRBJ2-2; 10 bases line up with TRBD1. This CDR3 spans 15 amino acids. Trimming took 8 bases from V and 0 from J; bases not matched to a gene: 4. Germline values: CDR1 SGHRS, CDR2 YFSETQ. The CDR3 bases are TGCGCCAGTTGGACAGGGGGTTCGAACACCGGGGAGCTGTTTTTT. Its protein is CASWTGGSNTGELFF.

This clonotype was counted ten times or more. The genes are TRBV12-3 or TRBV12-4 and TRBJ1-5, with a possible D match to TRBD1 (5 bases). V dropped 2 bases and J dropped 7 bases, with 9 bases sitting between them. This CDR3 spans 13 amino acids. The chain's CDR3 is CASSLPGKQPQHF. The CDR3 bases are TGTGCCAGCAGTTTACCAGGGAAACAGCCCCAGCATTTT.

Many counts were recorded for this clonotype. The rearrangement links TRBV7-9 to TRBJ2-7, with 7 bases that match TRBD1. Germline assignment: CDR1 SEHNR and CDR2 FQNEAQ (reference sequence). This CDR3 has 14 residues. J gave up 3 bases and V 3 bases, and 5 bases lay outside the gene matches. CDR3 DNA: TGTGCCAGCAGCTTTAGACAGGGAGACTACGAGCAGTACTTC. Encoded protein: CASSFRQGDYEQYF.

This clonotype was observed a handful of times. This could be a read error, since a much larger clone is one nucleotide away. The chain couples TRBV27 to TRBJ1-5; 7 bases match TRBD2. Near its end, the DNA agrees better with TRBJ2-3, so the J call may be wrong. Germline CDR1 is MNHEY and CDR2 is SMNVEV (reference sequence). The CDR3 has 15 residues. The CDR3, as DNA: TGTGCCAGCAGTTTAAGGGTCGGGGGGAATCAGCCCCAGTATTTT. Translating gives CASSLRVGGNQPQYF.

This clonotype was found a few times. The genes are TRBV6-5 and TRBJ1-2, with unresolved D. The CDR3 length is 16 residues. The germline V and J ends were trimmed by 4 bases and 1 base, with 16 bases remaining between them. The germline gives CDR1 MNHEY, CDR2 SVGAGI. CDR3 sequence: CASSSLQAYINYGYTF. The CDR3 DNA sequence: TGTGCCAGCAGTTCCCTTCAAGCATATATTAACTATGGCTACACCTTC.

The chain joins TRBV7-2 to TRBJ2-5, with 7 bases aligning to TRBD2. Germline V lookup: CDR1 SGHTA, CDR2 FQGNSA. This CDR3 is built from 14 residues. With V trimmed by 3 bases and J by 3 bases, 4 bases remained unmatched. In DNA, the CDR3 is TGTGCCAGCAGCTTGGGCGGGAGTAAAGAGACCCAGTACTTC. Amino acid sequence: CASSLGGSKETQYF.

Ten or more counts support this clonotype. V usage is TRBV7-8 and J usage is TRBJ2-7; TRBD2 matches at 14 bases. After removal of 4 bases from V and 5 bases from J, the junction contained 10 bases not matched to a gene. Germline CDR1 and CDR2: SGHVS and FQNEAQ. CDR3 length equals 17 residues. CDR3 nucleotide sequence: TGTGCCAGCAGCTCAGGACTAGCGGGAGGTCTTGCCCACGAGCAGTACTTC. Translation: CASSSGLAGGLAHEQYF.

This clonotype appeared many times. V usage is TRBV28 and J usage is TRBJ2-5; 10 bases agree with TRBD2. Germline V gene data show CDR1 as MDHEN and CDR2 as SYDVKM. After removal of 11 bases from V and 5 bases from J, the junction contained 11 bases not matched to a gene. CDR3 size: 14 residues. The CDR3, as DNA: TGTGCCTCCCAGAGCGGGAGGGAGTGGGAGACCCAGTACTTC. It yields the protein CASQSGREWETQYF.

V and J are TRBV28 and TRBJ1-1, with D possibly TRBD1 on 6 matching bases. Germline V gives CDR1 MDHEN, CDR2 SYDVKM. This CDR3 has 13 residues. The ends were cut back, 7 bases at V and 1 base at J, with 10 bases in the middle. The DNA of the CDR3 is TGTGCCAGCAAAGGGACATCGAACACTGAAGCTTTCTTT. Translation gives CASKGTSNTEAFF. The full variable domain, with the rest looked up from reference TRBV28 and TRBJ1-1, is DVKVTQSSRYLVKRTGEKVFLECVQDMDHENMFWYRQDPGLGLRLIYFSYDVKMKEKGDIPEGYSVSREKKERFSLILESASTNQTSMYLCASKGTSNTEAFFGQGTRLTVV.

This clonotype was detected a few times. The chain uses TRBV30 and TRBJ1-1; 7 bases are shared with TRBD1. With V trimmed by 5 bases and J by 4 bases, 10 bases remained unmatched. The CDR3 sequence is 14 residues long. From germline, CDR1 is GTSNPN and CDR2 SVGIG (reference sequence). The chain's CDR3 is CAWETRQGGTEAFF. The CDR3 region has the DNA TGTGCCTGGGAAACTCGACAGGGAGGCACTGAAGCTTTCTTT. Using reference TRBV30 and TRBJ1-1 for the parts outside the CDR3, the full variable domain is SQTIHQWPATLVQPVGSPLSLECTVEGTSNPNLYWYRQAAGRGLQLLFYSVGIGQISSEVPQNLSASRPQDRQFILSSKKLLLSDSGFYLCAWETRQGGTEAFFGQGTRLTVV.

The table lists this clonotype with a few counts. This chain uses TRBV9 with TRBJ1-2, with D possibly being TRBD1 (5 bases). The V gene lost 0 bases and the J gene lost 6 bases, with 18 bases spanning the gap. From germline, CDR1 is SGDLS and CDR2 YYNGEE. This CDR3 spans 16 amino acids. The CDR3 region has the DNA TGTGCCAGCAGCGTAGGGTGGGGGAGGAGGTTTAATGGCTACACCTTC. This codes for CASSVGWGRRFNGYTF.

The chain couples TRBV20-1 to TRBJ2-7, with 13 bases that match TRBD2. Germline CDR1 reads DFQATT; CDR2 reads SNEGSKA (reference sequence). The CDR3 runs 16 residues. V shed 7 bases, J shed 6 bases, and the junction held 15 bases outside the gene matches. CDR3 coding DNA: TGCAGTGGACTAGCGGGAGGCACATCTGATAAAGTCGAGCAGTACTTC. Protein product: CSGLAGGTSDKVEQYF.

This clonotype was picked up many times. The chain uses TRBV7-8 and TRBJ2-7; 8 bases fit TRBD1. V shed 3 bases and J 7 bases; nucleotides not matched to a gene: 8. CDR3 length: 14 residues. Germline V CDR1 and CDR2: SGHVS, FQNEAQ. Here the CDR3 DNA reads TGTGCCAGCAGCTTGCGGACAGGGATGGGAGAGCAGTACTTC. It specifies CASSLRTGMGEQYF.

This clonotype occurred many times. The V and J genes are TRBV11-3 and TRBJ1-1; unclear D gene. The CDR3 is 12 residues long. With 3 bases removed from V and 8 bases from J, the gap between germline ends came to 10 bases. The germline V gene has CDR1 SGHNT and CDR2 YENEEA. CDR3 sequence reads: CASSFDGVEAFF. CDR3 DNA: TGTGCCAGCAGCTTCGACGGAGTAGAAGCTTTCTTT. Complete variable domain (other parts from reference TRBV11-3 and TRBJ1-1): EAGVVQSPRYKIIEKKQPVAFWCNPISGHNTLYWYLQNLGQGPELLIRYENEEAVDDSQLPKDRFSAERLKGVDSTLKIQPAELGDSAVYLCASSFDGVEAFFGQGTRLTVV.

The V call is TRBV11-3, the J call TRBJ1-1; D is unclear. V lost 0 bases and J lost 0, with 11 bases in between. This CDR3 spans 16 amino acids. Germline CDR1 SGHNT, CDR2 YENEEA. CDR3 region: CASSLDRSGMNTEAFF. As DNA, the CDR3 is TGTGCCAGCAGCTTAGATCGGTCCGGAATGAACACTGAAGCTTTCTTT.